These 9 T cell receptor beta chains originate from one sample sequenced in a study of blood T cell repertoires in COVID-19. Produced via immunoSEQ multiplex PCR; TCRdb's table is partial and in-frame only. The table shows approximately 150,000 clones, with roughly 90% occurring only once. Sequencing was done on a sample of peripheral blood. All receptors come from a human donor in a cohort sampled during active COVID-19.

This chain uses TRBV19 with TRBJ1-5; D call uncertain. Germline V gene sequence: CDR1 LNHDA, CDR2 SQIVND (reference sequence). This CDR3 region has 15 residues. V lost 1 base, J lost 2 bases, and 9 bases lay in between. The CDR3 DNA is TGTGCCAGTAGTATAGTTTCGCAGGGCAATCAGCCCCAGCATTTT. It yields the protein CASSIVSQGNQPQHF.

The chain combines TRBV11-2 with TRBJ2-1, with a possible D match to TRBD2 (5 bases). The CDR3 extends over 15 amino acids. CDR1 and CDR2 from the germline V gene are SGHAT and FQNNGV. Trimming removed 1 base from V and 8 bases from J, with 15 bases in between. CDR3 in amino acids: CASSLVGDLRDEQFF. In DNA, the CDR3 is TGTGCCAGCAGCTTAGTGGGAGATCTAAGGGATGAGCAGTTCTTC. The whole variable domain, remainder taken from reference TRBV11-2 and TRBJ2-1, is EAGVAQSPRYKIIEKRQSVAFWCNPISGHATLYWYQQILGQGPKLLIQFQNNGVVDDSQLPKDRFSAERLKGVDSTLKIQPAKLEDSAVYLCASSLVGDLRDEQFFGPGTRLTVL.

The V gene is TRBV27, the J gene TRBJ2-1; D is unresolved. Trimming stripped 3 bases from V and 0 bases from J, with 9 bases between. The CDR3 spans 15 residues. CDR1 and CDR2 from the germline V gene are MNHEY and SMNVEV (reference sequence). The chain's CDR3 is CASSFSIGSYNEQFF. The CDR3 nucleotides read TGTGCCAGCAGTTTTTCCATCGGCTCCTACAATGAGCAGTTCTTC.

V is TRBV7-2 and J is TRBJ2-3; tentative D call: TRBD2 (6 bases). V lost 5 bases to trimming and J lost 2 bases, with 11 bases between them. Germline V gives CDR1 SGHTA, CDR2 FQGNSA. This CDR3 is 14 amino acids long. The CDR3 DNA is TGTGCCAGCAGCGGCCGGACTAACACAGATACGCAGTATTTT. Its translation is CASSGRTNTDTQYF.

The chain couples TRBV19 to TRBJ1-1; TRBD1 is a possible D gene (5 bases). V was trimmed by 0 bases and J by 2 bases, leaving 16 bases between them. The CDR3 has 17 residues. Germline V CDR1 and CDR2: LNHDA, SQIVND (reference sequence). This CDR3 is CASSIDLRSGQNTEAFF. CDR3 DNA: TGTGCCAGTAGTATAGATCTTAGGTCAGGACAAAACACTGAAGCTTTCTTT.

This chain joins TRBV6-1 and TRBJ1-6; 7 bases map to TRBD1. After removal of 0 bases from V and 8 bases from J, the junction contained 4 bases not matched to a gene. CDR3 length: 15 amino acids. The V gene's germline CDR1 is MNHNS and CDR2 SASEGT. CDR3 sequence: CASSEAGTDYSPLHF. CDR3 DNA: TGTGCCAGCAGTGAAGCCGGGACAGATTATTCACCCCTCCACTTT.

The chain employs TRBV6-5 and TRBJ2-6; TRBD1 matches 7 bases. Germline assignment: CDR1 MNHEY and CDR2 SVGAGI. The trim removed 2 bases at V and 2 bases at J, leaving 0 bases unmatched. CDR3 length equals 15 residues. This CDR3 reads CASSYRGPGANVLTF. DNA for the CDR3: TGTGCCAGCAGTTACAGGGGGCCTGGGGCCAACGTCCTGACTTTC.

J is TRBJ1-3 and V is TRBV3-1 (or the pseudogene TRBV3-2); possible D gene TRBD1, 5 bases. CDR1 and CDR2 (germline): LGHDT, YNNKEL (reference sequence). V lost 1 base, J lost 11 bases, and 9 bases lay in between. The CDR3 loop spans 12 amino acids. The CDR3: CASSQAEGSIYF. DNA for the CDR3: TGTGCCAGCAGCCAAGCGGAGGGGTCCATATATTTT.

This sequence joins TRBV21-1 and TRBJ2-1; TRBD2 is taken as the D call from the table, unchecked against the DNA. TRBV21-1 is a pseudogene locus. The CDR3 sequence is 16 residues long. This CDR3 is CASSKEGGPSYNEQFF. The CDR3, as DNA: TGTGCCAGCAGCAAAGAGGGGGGGCCGTCCTACAATGAGCAGTTCTTC.